What follows is one T cell receptor (beta chain) and its context. Which antigen it targets is not known. No qualities accompany the bases; no much larger clone lies one base away. The data are from a study of blood T cell repertoires in COVID-19 (dated by TCRdb to between 2020 and 2021). As for the study more broadly: Samples covering the acute and convalescent phases of COVID-19 were provided by collaborators in the United States, Italy and Spain. The material from the prospective study consisted of cDNA or gDNA derived from T cells, B-cell-depleted T cells, or PBMCs. The dataset comprised deeply sampled blood TCRbeta repertoires from subjects exposed to, actively infected with, or recovered from COVID-19. The repertoires were released in a freely available public database meant as a resource for research on the immune response to SARS-CoV-2. Samples were obtained from the ongoing ImmuneRACE study (first 160 participants) and from 1,000 to 1,500 subjects provided by 6 global collaborators. A de-identified subject ID, COVID-19 status, age in years and sex were almost always included in the sample metadata. Where HLA class I and class II types were available, the types were taken from metadata supplied by the sample provider, not from assay-based typing. Study-wide findings and limitations: The amount of clinical and demographic metadata varied by source and participant and was provided uncurated.

TCRbeta CDR3 regions were amplified from genomic DNA using the immunoSEQ Assay, a bias-controlled multiplex PCR. In the original analysis: The number of nucleated cells in each sample was estimated from the amplification of reference gene primers within the assay. To quantify the absolute abundance of each unique TCRbeta CDR3 rearrangement, sequence reads were collapsed and filtered. For each sample, productive Simpson clonality was calculated as the square root of Simpson's diversity index over productive rearrangements. What TCRdb holds here is the immuneACCESS table cut down to in-frame rearrangements. Part of the clones is not present; checked against another copy, under half of the missing clones reflect an unresolved V gene, and the others are unexplained. That table supplies the V and J calls and clone size; D and trimming were determined from the DNA. Counted in this sample were tens of thousands of clones; about 86% of them appeared once. The ten largest account for about a fifth of the sample.

At one collaborating source in Seattle, patients were enrolled during active infection and were followed longitudinally through the course of disease. Each collaborating institution followed its own protocols to collect whole blood in K2EDTA tubes. For TCRbeta analysis, collaborator samples were shipped as frozen whole blood, as isolated PBMCs, or as DNA extracted from either sample type. Measured from the cysteine to the phenylalanine, the CDR3 is 15 residues long. Only the CDR3 DNA stays, 45 bases, in frame from base 1. V was cut back by 3 bases and J by 3 bases, leaving a gap of 15 bases between them. CDR1 SGHAT and CDR2 FQDESV were looked up in the germline V gene (reference sequence).

The TCR comes from a woman of 80 years or more with COVID-19, enrolled during active disease. This receptor chain uses TRBV11-1 and TRBJ2-7; a weak D assignment points to TRBD2 (7 bases agree). Sample: peripheral blood. The CDR3 is CASSFGGLSHYEQYF. The DNA reads as follows: TGTGCCAGCAGCTTCGGGGGGCTCTCACACTACGAGCAGTACTTC.